The subject of this entry is one T cell receptor (beta chain). The naive CD8 fraction comprised CD45RO-negative cells positively selected for CCR7 and excluded terminally differentiated effector memory CD45RA+ cells. This entry belongs to a study of shared clonotypes between healthy human individuals. This CDR3 region has 16 residues. Germline V gene data show CDR1 as LNHDA and CDR2 as SQIVND (reference sequence). Trimming left V 3 bases short and J 3 bases short, with 15 bases between. Clones were read by immunoSEQ multiplex PCR, and TCRdb kept only the in-frame ones, dropping some. Among 700,000 to 950,000 clones listed, approximately 96% were seen once.

The chain combines TRBV19 with TRBJ1-5, with D perhaps TRBD1 (6 bases). The clonotype comes from a man aged 30 to 39 in good health. Sequenced sample: naive CD8+ T cells sorted from blood. CDR3 protein: CASSMVLDRNNQPQHF. CDR3 in DNA: TGTGCCAGTAGTATGGTATTGGACAGAAACAATCAGCCCCAGCATTTT.